A selection of T cell receptor beta chains follows, all from one sample in a study of glioma-infiltrating T cells after dendritic cell vaccination. Measured with immunoSEQ multiplex PCR; TCRdb has only the in-frame clones, and not every one. The table includes more than 85,000 clones, approximately 81% detected once. The sample was blood, taken before dendritic cell vaccination. All receptors derive from a human donor with glioblastoma. CDR3s include the opening cysteine and the closing phenylalanine or tryptophan. A D gene is named only where the DNA matches it firmly. For some rows the clone size is stated as once, few or many, or as a class when expanded; others skip it.

V gene	D gene	clone size	J gene	CDR3 DNA	CDR3 protein
TRBV29-1	TRBD1	NA	TRBJ2-7	TGCAGCGCCGCAGGGGGCTCCAGCTACGAGCAGTACTTC	CSAAGGSSYEQYF
TRBV10-3	TRBD2	few	TRBJ2-7	TGTGCCATCAGTGAGTCGGGAGCGGGGGTGAGGGACGAGCAGTACTTC	CAISESGAGVRDEQYF
TRBV6-6	NA	NA	TRBJ1-2	TGTGCCAGCAGTTACCGTAGTGGTTACTATGGCTACACCTTC	CASSYRSGYYGYTF
TRBV7-2	TRBD2	NA	TRBJ2-7	TGTGCCAGCAGAAGTGGCGGGAGGGGCGAGCAGTACTTC	CASRSGGRGEQYF
TRBV15	NA	NA	TRBJ2-7	TGTGCCACCAGGGCAGGAATTTCGTACGAGCAGTACTTC	CATRAGISYEQYF
TRBV6-1	TRBD1	NA	TRBJ1-3	TGTGCCAGCAGTGACAGGGGGCCCGTCTCTGGAAACACCATATATTTT	CASSDRGPVSGNTIYF
TRBV10-3	NA	once	TRBJ1-2	TGTGCCATCAAAGGGGTTAACTATGGCTACACCTTC	CAIKGVNYGYTF
TRBV4-1	TRBD2	NA	TRBJ2-3	TGCGCCAGCAGCCAAGAAAACTTAGCGGGGGGGAACACAGATACGCAGTATTTT	CASSQENLAGGNTDTQYF
TRBV5-1	TRBD1	NA	TRBJ1-1	TGCGCCAGCAGCTCAAGGGGACAGGGCGACCCCAGGGGCACTGAAGCTTTCTTT	CASSSRGQGDPRGTEAFF
TRBV7-8	NA	NA	TRBJ2-5	TGTGCCAGCAGCTTAGCCCGGGAGACCCAGTACTTC	CASSLARETQYF
TRBV19	NA	many	TRBJ1-6	TGTGCCAGTAGTATGAGGTCCTCCAATTCACCCCTCCACTTT	CASSMRSSNSPLHF
TRBV4-1	TRBD1	NA	TRBJ1-2	TGCGCCAGCAGCCAGGGACAGGGGGCCTATGGCTACACCTTC	CASSQGQGAYGYTF
TRBV19	NA	NA	TRBJ1-1	TGTGCCAGTAGTATGGGGGCAGGTACTGAAGCTTTCTTT	CASSMGAGTEAFF
TRBV5-1	TRBD1	NA	TRBJ2-7	TGCGCCAGCAGCTTCGCCGGGACAGGGGTCGAGCAGTACTTC	CASSFAGTGVEQYF
TRBV9	NA	once	TRBJ1-2	TGTGCCAGCAGCGTAGGCACAGACTATGGCTACACCTTC	CASSVGTDYGYTF
TRBV10-3	TRBD1	NA	TRBJ1-1	TGTGCCATCAGTGGGAAAACAGGGGTAGGGACTGAAGCCTTCTTT	CAISGKTGVGTEAFF
TRBV7-2	NA	NA	TRBJ1-1	TGTGCCAGCAGCTTAGGGGGAACAGGGATAGGCACTGAAGCTTTCTTT	CASSLGGTGIGTEAFF
TRBV2	TRBD1	NA	TRBJ1-4	TGTGCCAGCAGAACCGGGACAGCGAATGAAAAACTGTTTTTT	CASRTGTANEKLFF
TRBV6-1	NA	NA	TRBJ2-7	TGTGCCAGCAGTTTCGAGGGTCCGTCCTACGAGCAGTACTTC	CASSFEGPSYEQYF
TRBV15	NA	NA	TRBJ2-7	TGTGCCACCAGCAGAAGGCGGTACCTCCCCACATCCTACGAGCAGTACTTC	CATSRRRYLPTSYEQYF
TRBV4-1	TRBD1	NA	TRBJ2-4	TGCGCCAGCAGCTCACCGGGACAGGGGGTGTTCATTCAGTACTTC	CASSSPGQGVFIQYF
TRBV14	NA	NA	TRBJ2-1	TGTGCCAGCAGCCAAGTGGGGGGGGCTCTCAATGAGCAGTTCTTC	CASSQVGGALNEQFF
TRBV5-5	TRBD1	few	TRBJ1-3	TGCGCCAGCAGTCCGGGACAGGGGTATGGAAACACCATATATTTT	CASSPGQGYGNTIYF
TRBV18	NA	few	TRBJ2-2	TGTGCCAGCTCACCCCGTGGAGGTGGGACCGGGGAGCTGTTTTTT	CASSPRGGGTGELFF
TRBV19	TRBD1	NA	TRBJ1-1	TGTGCCAGTAGTAGGGACAGGGCGAACACTGAAGCTTTCTTT	CASSRDRANTEAFF
TRBV18	NA	NA	TRBJ1-1	TGTGCCAGCTCACCCCCTCCCCCAGGGTCCAACACTGAAGCTTTCTTT	CASSPPPPGSNTEAFF
TRBV5-4	TRBD2	NA	TRBJ2-3	TGTGCCAGCAGCTTTCAACTAGCGGGTCAGGGCGATACGCAGTATTTT	CASSFQLAGQGDTQYF
TRBV4-2	TRBD1	NA	TRBJ1-2	TGTGCCAGCAGCCCACCTGGGGGACAGGGGGCCGATGGCTACACCTTC	CASSPPGGQGADGYTF
TRBV30	NA	NA	TRBJ2-2	TGTGCACACGCAAGGGGACTCCTAACCGGGGAGCTGTTTTTT	CAHARGLLTGELFF
TRBV5-5	TRBD1	NA	TRBJ1-3	TGTGCCAGCAGTCCGGGACAGGGGTATGGAAACACCATATATTTT	CASSPGQGYGNTIYF
TRBV15	TRBD1	NA	TRBJ2-3	TGTGCCACTGGGACAGGGGGCTTCACAGATACGCAGTATTTT	CATGTGGFTDTQYF
TRBV29-1	NA	NA	TRBJ2-5	TGCAGCGTTCAAGCGGGGGACAGATTTGCGGCCCAGTACTTC	CSVQAGDRFAAQYF
TRBV7-2	TRBD2	NA	TRBJ2-1	TGTGCCAGCAGCTCCAAACCCGGGACTAGCGGCTACAATGAGCAGTTCTTC	CASSSKPGTSGYNEQFF
TRBV5-1	NA	once	TRBJ2-7	TGCGCCAGCAGCCTGGGGACATCTAATCCCTACGAGCAGTACTTC	CASSLGTSNPYEQYF
TRBV13	TRBD1	NA	TRBJ2-7	TGTGCCAGCAGCTCGGACAGGGACTCCTACGAGCAGTACTTC	CASSSDRDSYEQYF
TRBV4-2	NA	NA	TRBJ2-7	TGTGCCAGCAGCCCTACCAGCACAGGGCCCTACGAGCAGTACTTC	CASSPTSTGPYEQYF
TRBV5-4	TRBD1	NA	TRBJ2-2	TGTGCCAGCAGCTCCGGGACAGGGGGCTTGTTCGGGGAGCTGTTTTTT	CASSSGTGGLFGELFF
TRBV19	TRBD1	NA	TRBJ2-3	TGTGCCAGTAGCGTCCGGACAGGGGGCACAGATACGCAGTATTTT	CASSVRTGGTDTQYF
TRBV14	TRBD1	once	TRBJ2-7	TGTGCCAGCAGCTTACCCGGGACAGGAATCTACGAGCAGTACTTC	CASSLPGTGIYEQYF
TRBV5-8	NA	NA	TRBJ2-5	TGTGCCAGCCGGAGGGGTAAAGAGACCCAGTACTTC	CASRRGKETQYF
TRBV7-2	TRBD1	NA	TRBJ1-5	TGTGCCAGCAGCGTACAGGGGAGGAATCAGCCCCAGCATTTT	CASSVQGRNQPQHF
TRBV9	NA	NA	TRBJ2-2	TGTGCCAGCAGCAAGACACCCTTGACGAACACCGGGGAGCTGTTTTTT	CASSKTPLTNTGELFF
TRBV25-1	NA	once	TRBJ1-2	TGTGCCAGCAGTGAATCCTCAGGGTGGGGCGGCTACACCTTC	CASSESSGWGGYTF
TRBV5-6	NA	once	TRBJ2-7	TGTGCCAGCAGCTTGGCTTTAGGGGCTAGATACTACGAGCAGTACTTC	CASSLALGARYYEQYF
TRBV6-5	TRBD2	NA	TRBJ2-7	TGTGCCAGCAATTTACGGCCGGGAGGCCCTCAGGAGCAGTACTTC	CASNLRPGGPQEQYF
TRBV15	NA	NA	TRBJ2-7	TGTGCCACCAGCAGAGAGGCGGTCCGCTCCTACGAGCAGTACTTC	CATSREAVRSYEQYF
TRBV19	TRBD1	NA	TRBJ2-7	TGTGCCAGTAGTATAGTCGGACAGGGGTGGGGATACGAGCAGTACTTC	CASSIVGQGWGYEQYF
TRBV5-1	NA	NA	TRBJ1-1	TGCGCCAGCAGCTTGTCACAGGGGAACACTGAAGCTTTCTTT	CASSLSQGNTEAFF
TRBV9	NA	NA	TRBJ1-2	TGTGCCAGCAGCGCTACCCCTGCTAACTATGGCTACACCTTC	CASSATPANYGYTF